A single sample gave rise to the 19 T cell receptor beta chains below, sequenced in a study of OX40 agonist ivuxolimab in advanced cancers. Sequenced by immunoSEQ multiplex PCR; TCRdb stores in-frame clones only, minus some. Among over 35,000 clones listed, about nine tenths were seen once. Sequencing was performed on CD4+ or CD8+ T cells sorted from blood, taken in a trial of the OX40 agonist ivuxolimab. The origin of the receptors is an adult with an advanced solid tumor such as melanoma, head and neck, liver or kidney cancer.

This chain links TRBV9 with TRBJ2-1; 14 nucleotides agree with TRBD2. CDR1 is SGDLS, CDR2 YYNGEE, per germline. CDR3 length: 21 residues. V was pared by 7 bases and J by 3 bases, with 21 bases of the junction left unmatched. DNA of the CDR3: TGTGCCAGCGGCCTCCCTCGACTAGCGGGGGGGCCGGGGGGAGACTACAATGAGCAGTTCTTC. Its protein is CASGLPRLAGGPGGDYNEQFF.

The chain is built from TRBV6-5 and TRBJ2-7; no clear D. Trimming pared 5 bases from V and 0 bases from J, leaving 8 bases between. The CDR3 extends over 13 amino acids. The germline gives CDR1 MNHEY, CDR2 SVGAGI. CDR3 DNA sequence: TGTGCCAGCAGTGGGGATAACTCCTACGAGCAGTACTTC. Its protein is CASSGDNSYEQYF.

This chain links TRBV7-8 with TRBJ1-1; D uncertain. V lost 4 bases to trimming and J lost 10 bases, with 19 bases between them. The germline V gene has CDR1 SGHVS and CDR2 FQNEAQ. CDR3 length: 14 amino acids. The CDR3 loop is CASSSTSVTLGAFF. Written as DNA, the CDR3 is TGTGCCAGCAGCTCAACATCGGTGACTTTGGGAGCTTTCTTT.

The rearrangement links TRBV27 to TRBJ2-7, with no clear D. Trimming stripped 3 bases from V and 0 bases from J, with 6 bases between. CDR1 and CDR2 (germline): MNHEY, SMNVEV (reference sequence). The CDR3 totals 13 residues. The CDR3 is CASSFSTSYEQYF. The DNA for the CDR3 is TGTGCCAGCAGTTTCTCTACCTCCTACGAGCAGTACTTC.

The CDR3 DNA reads TGCGCCAGCAGCCTGACGACCGTCTACGAGCAGTACTTC. This translates into CASSLTTVYEQYF. The rearrangement uses TRBV4-3 and TRBJ2-7; D remains ambiguous. CDR3 length: 13 residues. The V and J ends lost 4 bases and 3 bases respectively, with 10 bases between them. Looked up from germline, CDR1 is LGHNA and CDR2 is YSLEER.

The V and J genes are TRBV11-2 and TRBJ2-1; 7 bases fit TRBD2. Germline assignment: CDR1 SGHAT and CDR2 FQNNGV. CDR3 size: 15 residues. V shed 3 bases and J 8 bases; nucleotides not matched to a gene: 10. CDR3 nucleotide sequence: TGTGCCAGCAGCTTTGGCCGGGACTATTTCCATGAGCAGTTCTTC. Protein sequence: CASSFGRDYFHEQFF.

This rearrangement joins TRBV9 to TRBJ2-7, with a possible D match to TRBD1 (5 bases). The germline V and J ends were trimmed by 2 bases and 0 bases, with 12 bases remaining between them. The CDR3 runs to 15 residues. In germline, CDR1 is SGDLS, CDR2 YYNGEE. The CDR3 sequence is CASSVEGVTSYEQYF. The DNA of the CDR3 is TGTGCCAGCAGCGTGGAAGGGGTAACCTCCTACGAGCAGTACTTC. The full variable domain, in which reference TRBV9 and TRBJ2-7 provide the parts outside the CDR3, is DSGVTQTPKHLITATGQRVTLRCSPRSGDLSVYWYQQSLDQGLQFLIQYYNGEERAKGNILERFSAQQFPDLHSELNLSSLELGDSALYFCASSVEGVTSYEQYFGPGTRLTVT.

CDR3 bases: TGTGCCAGCAGCTCTAGCGGGGCCTACGAGCAGTACTTC. Translation: CASSSSGAYEQYF. The chain uses TRBV7-2 and TRBJ2-7, with TRBD2 matching 9 bases. With 4 bases clipped from V and 2 bases from J, the junction kept 0 bases outside the gene matches. Looked up from germline, CDR1 is SGHTA and CDR2 is FQGNSA. The CDR3 length is 13 residues.

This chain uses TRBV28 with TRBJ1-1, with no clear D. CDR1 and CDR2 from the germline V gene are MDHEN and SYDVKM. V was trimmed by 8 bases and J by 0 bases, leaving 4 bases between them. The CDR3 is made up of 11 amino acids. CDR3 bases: TGTGCCAGCGCTCTGAACACTGAAGCTTTCTTT. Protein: CASALNTEAFF.

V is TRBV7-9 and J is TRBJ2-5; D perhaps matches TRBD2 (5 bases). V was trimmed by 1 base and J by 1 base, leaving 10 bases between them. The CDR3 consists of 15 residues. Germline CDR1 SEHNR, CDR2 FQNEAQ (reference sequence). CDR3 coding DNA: TGTGCCAGCAGCTTAGTAGGCAGCGGCCAAGAGACCCAGTACTTC. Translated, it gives CASSLVGSGQETQYF.

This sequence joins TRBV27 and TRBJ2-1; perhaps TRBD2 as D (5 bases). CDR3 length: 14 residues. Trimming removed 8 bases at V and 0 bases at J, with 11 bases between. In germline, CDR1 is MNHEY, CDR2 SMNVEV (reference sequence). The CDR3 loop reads CASGRAHSYNEQFF. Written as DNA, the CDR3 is TGTGCCAGCGGGCGGGCCCACTCCTACAATGAGCAGTTCTTC.

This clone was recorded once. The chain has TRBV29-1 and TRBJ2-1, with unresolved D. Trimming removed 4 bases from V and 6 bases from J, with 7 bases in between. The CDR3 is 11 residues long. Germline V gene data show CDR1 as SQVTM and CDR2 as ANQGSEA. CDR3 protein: CSVADGNEQFF. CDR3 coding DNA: TGCAGCGTTGCCGACGGCAATGAGCAGTTCTTC.

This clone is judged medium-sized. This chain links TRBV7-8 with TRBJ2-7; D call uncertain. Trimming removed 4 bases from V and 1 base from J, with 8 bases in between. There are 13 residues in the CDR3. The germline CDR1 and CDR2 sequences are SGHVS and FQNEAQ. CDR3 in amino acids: CASSWRPSYEQYF. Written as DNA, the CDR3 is TGTGCCAGCAGCTGGCGACCTTCCTACGAGCAGTACTTC.

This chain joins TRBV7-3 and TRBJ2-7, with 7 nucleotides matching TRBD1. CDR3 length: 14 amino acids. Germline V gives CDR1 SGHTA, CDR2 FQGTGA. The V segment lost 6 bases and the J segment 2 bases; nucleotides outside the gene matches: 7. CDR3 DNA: TGTGCCAGCAGTTCACCGGGACAGACCTACGAGCAGTACTTC. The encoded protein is CASSSPGQTYEQYF.

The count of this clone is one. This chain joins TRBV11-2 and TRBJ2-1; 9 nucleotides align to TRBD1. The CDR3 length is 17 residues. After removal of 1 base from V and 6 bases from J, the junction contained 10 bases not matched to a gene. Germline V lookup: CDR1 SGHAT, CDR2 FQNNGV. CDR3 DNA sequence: TGTGCCAGCAGCTTAGTGGTTGGGGCGACAGGGGGCAATGAGCAGTTCTTC. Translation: CASSLVVGATGGNEQFF.

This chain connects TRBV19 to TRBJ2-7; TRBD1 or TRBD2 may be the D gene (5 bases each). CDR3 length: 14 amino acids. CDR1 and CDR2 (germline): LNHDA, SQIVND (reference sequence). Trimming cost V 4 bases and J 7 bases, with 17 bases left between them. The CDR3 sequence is CASSNRDVAFEQYF. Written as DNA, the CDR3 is TGTGCCAGTAGTAACCGGGACGTAGCCTTTGAGCAGTACTTC.

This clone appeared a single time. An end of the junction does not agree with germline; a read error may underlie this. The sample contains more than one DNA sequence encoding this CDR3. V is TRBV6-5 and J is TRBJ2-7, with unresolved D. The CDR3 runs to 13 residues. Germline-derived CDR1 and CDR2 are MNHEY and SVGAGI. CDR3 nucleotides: TGCGCCAGCAGTTTAACTATATCCTACGAGCAGTACTTC. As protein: CASSLTISYEQYF.

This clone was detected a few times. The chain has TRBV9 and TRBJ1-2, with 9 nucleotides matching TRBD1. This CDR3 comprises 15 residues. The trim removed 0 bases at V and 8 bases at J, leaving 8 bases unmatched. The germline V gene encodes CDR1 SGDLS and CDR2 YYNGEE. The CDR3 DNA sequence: TGTGCCAGCAGCGTAGTTTCGGACAGGGGTCAGGGCTACACCTTC. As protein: CASSVVSDRGQGYTF. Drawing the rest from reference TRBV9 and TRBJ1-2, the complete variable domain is DSGVTQTPKHLITATGQRVTLRCSPRSGDLSVYWYQQSLDQGLQFLIQYYNGEERAKGNILERFSAQQFPDLHSELNLSSLELGDSALYFCASSVVSDRGQGYTFGSGTRLTVV.

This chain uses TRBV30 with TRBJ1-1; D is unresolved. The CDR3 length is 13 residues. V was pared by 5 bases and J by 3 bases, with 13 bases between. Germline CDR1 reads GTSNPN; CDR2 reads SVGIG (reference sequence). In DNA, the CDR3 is TGTGCCTGGGGGATTTTTGGAGACACTGAAGCTTTCTTT. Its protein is CAWGIFGDTEAFF.